The sequence of this T cell receptor beta chain was determined in a study of T cell clonality in common variable immunodeficiency. Study-wide results and caveats: Fewer deletions and N-nucleotide insertions were reportedly seen in common variable immunodeficiency TCR beta sequences. Repertoire-complication correlations in CVID were limited by patient heterogeneity.

This clone was detected a few times. Its antigen is not known. The read gets to within 3 residues of the CDR3 end, and the germline J gene fills in the rest. CVID subjects were some 15 female and 25 to 35 male, aged roughly 9 to 70. The V segment lost 6 bases and the J segment 4 bases; nucleotides outside the gene matches: 7. Germline V gene sequence: CDR1 SNHLY, CDR2 FYNNEI. The CDR3 has 15 residues. This table comes from immunoSEQ multiplex PCR, and its TCRdb copy is limited to in-frame clones, with some not included. The sample yields about 23,000 clones, without any singletons. This chain uses TRBV2 with TRBJ2-2, with 8 nucleotides matching TRBD2. The TCR originated in a human donor with common variable immunodeficiency. The sample taken for sequencing was peripheral blood mononuclear cells. CDR3 bases read: TGTGCCAGCAGCCACGGACTAGCCAGCACCGGGGAG. This sequence encodes CASSHGLASTGE. The full CDR3 protein is CASSHGLASTGELFF.